Sequencing of this TCR beta chain was carried out in a study of graft-versus-host responses after intestinal transplantation. At the level of the study: Among the recipients, transplants were multivisceral, liver-intestinal, or isolated intestinal.

With 3 bases removed from V and 5 bases from J, the gap between germline ends came to 13 bases. Germline CDR1 SGHAT, CDR2 FQNNGV. The CDR3 spans 14 residues. Study-level findings and limits: The study found high graft-versus-host to host-versus-graft clonal ratios in allografts of patients with graft-donor T cell macrochimerism. Circulating GvH clones peaking coincided with falling HvG clones soon after transplant.

Turning to this clone: Its antigen remains unidentified.

TCRdb keeps only in-frame clones here, not all; method: immunoSEQ multiplex PCR. The table shows around 110,000 clones, with about 91% occurring only once. The V and J genes are TRBV11-2 and TRBJ2-5; possible D gene TRBD1, 5 bases. This sample comprised unstimulated CD4+ T cells sorted from spleen or lymph node cells, obtained before transplant. This sequence was found in a human donor who was the organ donor for an intestinal transplant. The CDR3 here is CASSFQGSVETQYF. CDR3 sequence (DNA): TGTGCCAGCAGCTTTCAGGGTAGTGTGGAGACCCAGTACTTC. Combining the CDR3 with reference TRBV11-2 and TRBJ2-5 gives the whole variable domain EAGVAQSPRYKIIEKRQSVAFWCNPISGHATLYWYQQILGQGPKLLIQFQNNGVVDDSQLPKDRFSAERLKGVDSTLKIQPAKLEDSAVYLCASSFQGSVETQYFGPGTRLLVL.